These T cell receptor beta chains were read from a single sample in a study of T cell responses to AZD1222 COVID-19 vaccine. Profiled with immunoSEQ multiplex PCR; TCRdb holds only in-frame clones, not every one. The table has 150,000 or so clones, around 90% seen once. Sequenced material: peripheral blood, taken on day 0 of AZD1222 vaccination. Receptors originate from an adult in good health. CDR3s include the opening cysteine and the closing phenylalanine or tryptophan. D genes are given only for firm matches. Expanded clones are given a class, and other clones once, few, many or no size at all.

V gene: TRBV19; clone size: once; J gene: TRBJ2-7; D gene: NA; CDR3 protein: CASSIAGGGYEQYF; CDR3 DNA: TGTGCCAGTAGTATAGCTGGGGGTGGCTACGAGCAGTACTTC
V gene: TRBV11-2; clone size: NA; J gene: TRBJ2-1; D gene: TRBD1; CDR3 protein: CASSAGQGGGGQFF; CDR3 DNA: TGTGCCAGCAGCGCTGGACAGGGAGGAGGCGGGCAGTTCTTC
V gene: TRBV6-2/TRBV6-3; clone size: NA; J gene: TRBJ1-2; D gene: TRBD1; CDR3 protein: CASSYSSSGGVNYGYTF; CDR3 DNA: TGTGCCAGCAGTTACTCGAGTTCAGGGGGTGTTAACTATGGCTACACCTTC
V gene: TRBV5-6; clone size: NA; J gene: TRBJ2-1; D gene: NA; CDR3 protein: CASINLPGTAKASNEQFF; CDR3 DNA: TGTGCCAGCATCAACCTGCCCGGGACTGCAAAAGCCTCCAATGAGCAGTTCTTC
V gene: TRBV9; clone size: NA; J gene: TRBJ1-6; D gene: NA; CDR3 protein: CASSVSGVDNSPLHF; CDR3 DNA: TGTGCCAGCAGCGTATCAGGCGTCGATAATTCACCCCTCCACTTT
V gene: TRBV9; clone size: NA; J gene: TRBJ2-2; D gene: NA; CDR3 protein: CASSGTTGNTGELFF; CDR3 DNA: TGTGCCAGCAGCGGAACCACAGGGAACACCGGGGAGCTGTTTTTT
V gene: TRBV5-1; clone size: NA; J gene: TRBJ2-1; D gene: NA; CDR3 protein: CASSPNLRGTSYNEQFF; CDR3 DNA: TGCGCCAGCAGCCCAAACCTTAGAGGCACCTCCTACAATGAGCAGTTCTTC
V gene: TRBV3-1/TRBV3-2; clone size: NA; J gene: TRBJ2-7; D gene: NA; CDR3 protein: CASSRGSLYEQYF; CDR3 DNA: TGTGCCAGCAGCCGGGGAAGCCTCTACGAGCAGTACTTC
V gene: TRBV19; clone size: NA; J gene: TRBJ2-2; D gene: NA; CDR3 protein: CASNPGLHTGELFF; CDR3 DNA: TGTGCCAGTAACCCGGGACTTCACACCGGGGAGCTGTTTTTT
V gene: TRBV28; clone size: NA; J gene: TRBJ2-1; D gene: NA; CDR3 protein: CASRPTVTYNEQFF; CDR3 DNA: TGTGCCAGCAGACCGACTGTGACCTACAATGAGCAGTTCTTC
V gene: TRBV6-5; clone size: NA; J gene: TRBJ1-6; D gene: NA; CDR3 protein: CASSSESTNSPLHF; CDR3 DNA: TGTGCCAGCAGTTCCGAGTCCACTAATTCACCCCTCCACTTT
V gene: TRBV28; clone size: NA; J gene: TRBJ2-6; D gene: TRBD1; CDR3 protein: CASSFPVAGGPPGANVLTF; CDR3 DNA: TGTGCCAGCAGTTTTCCGGTGGCAGGGGGTCCCCCTGGGGCCAACGTCCTGACTTTC
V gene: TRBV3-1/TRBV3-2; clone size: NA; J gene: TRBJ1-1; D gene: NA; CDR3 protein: CASSRMGLRTLTSFNTEAFF; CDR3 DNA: TGTGCCAGCAGTCGCATGGGACTCCGGACGCTGACCTCCTTCAACACTGAAGCTTTCTTT
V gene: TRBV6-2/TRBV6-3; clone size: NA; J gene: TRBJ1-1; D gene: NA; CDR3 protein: CASSPPTGRNTEAFF; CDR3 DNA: TGTGCCAGCAGTCCCCCAACAGGGAGGAACACTGAAGCTTTCTTT
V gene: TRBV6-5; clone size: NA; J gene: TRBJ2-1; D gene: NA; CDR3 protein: CASSYLSVSEQFF; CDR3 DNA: TGTGCCAGCAGTTACTTGTCGGTGAGTGAGCAGTTCTTC
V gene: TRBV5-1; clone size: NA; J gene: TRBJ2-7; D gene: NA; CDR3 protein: CASSSQQAGLSYEQYF; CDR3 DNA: TGCGCCAGCAGCTCGCAGCAGGCGGGCCTCTCCTACGAGCAGTACTTC
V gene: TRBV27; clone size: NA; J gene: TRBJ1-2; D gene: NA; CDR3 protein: CASSPSRDLYGYTF; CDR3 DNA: TGTGCCAGCAGTCCATCCAGGGATCTCTATGGCTACACCTTC
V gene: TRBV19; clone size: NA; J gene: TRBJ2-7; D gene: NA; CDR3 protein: CASSYRPPPIYEQYF; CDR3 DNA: TGTGCCAGTAGTTATCGACCTCCACCTATCTACGAGCAGTACTTC
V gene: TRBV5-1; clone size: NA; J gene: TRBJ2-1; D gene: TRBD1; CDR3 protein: CASSRRQGNNEQFF; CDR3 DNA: TGCGCCAGCAGTAGGAGACAGGGTAACAATGAGCAGTTCTTC
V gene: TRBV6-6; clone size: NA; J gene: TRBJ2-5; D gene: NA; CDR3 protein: CASSYSAWMGETQYF; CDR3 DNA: TGTGCCAGCAGTTACTCGGCCTGGATGGGGGAGACCCAGTACTTC
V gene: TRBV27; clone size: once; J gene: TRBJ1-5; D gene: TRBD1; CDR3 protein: CASSLSGQGAGQPQHF; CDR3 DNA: TGTGCCAGCAGTTTATCAGGACAGGGGGCGGGTCAGCCCCAGCATTTT
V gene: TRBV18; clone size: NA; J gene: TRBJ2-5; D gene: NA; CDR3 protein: CASSPMDREGETQYF; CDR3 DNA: TGTGCCAGCTCACCCATGGACAGGGAGGGAGAGACCCAGTACTTC
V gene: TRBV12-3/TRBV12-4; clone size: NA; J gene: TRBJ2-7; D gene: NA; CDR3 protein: CASSPAYEQYF; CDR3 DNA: TGTGCCAGCAGCCCAGCCTACGAGCAGTACTTC
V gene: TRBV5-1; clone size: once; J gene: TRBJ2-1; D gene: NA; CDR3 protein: CASSVAARNEQFF; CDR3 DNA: TGCGCCAGCAGCGTGGCTGCGCGCAATGAGCAGTTCTTC
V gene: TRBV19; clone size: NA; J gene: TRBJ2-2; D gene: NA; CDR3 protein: CASTFGGGTLAELFF; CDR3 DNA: TGTGCCAGTACCTTCGGCGGCGGGACCCTTGCGGAGCTGTTTTTT
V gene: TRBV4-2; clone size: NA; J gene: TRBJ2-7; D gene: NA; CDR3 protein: CASSPDRTLGYEQYF; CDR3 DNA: TGTGCCAGCAGCCCCGACAGGACCTTAGGCTACGAGCAGTACTTC
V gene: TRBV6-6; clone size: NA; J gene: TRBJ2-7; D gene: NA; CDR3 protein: CASGRDSYEQYF; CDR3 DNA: TGTGCCAGCGGGCGGGACAGCTACGAGCAGTACTTC
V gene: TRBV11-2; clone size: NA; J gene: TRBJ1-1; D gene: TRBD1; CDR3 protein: CASSLVFQTAAGGNTEAFF; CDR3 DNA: TGTGCCAGCAGCTTAGTTTTTCAAACAGCCGCAGGGGGCAACACTGAAGCTTTCTTT
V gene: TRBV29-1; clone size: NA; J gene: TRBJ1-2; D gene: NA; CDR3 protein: CSVEGGTHGYTF; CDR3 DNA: TGCAGCGTTGAAGGGGGGACACATGGCTACACCTTC
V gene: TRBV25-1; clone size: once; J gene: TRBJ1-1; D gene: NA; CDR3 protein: CASMSGSRLNTEAFF; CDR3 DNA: TGTGCCAGCATGTCAGGTTCTCGTTTGAACACTGAAGCTTTCTTT
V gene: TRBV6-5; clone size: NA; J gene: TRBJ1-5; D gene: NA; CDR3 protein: CASSPGGVNQPQHF; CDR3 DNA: TGTGCCAGCAGCCCGGGGGGGGTTAATCAGCCCCAGCATTTT
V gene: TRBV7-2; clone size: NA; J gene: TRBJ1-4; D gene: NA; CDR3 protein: CASSLGTGTNEKLFF; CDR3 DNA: TGTGCCAGCAGCTTAGGGACGGGAACTAATGAAAAACTGTTTTTT
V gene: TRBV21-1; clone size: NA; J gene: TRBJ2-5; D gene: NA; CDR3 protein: CASSPLAAERGETQYF; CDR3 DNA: TGTGCCAGCAGCCCCCTGGCAGCTGAGCGTGGAGAGACCCAGTACTTC
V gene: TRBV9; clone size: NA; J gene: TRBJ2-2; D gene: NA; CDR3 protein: CASSVIGNTGELFF; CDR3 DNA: TGTGCCAGCAGCGTAATAGGGAACACCGGGGAGCTGTTTTTT
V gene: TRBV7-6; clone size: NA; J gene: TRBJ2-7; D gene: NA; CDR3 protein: CASSLATPQGWAYEQYF; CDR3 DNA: TGTGCCAGCAGCTTAGCCACCCCACAGGGATGGGCCTACGAGCAGTACTTC
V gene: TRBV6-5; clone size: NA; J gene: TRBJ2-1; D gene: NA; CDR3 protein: CASRGLRYNEQFF; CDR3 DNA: TGTGCCAGCAGAGGACTGAGATACAATGAGCAGTTCTTC
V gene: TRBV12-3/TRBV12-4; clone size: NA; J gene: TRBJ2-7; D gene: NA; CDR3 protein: CASSLDGEQYF; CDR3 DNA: TGTGCCAGCAGTTTAGACGGCGAGCAGTACTTC
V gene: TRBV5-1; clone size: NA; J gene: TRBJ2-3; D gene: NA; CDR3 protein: CASSLVSSVADTQYF; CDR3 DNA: TGCGCCAGCAGCTTGGTATCGTCAGTGGCAGATACGCAGTATTTT
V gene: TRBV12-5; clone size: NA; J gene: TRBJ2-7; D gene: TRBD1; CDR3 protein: CASGLVLGQGHEQYF; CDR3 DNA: TGTGCTAGTGGTTTGGTACTCGGACAGGGTCACGAGCAGTACTTC
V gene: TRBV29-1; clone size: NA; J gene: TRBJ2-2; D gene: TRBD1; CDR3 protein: CSVLGTGDHEDTGELFF; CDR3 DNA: TGCAGCGTTCTTGGGACAGGGGATCACGAGGACACCGGGGAGCTGTTTTTT
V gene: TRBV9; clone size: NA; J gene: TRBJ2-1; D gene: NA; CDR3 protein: CASSWTPSYNEQFF; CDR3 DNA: TGTGCCAGCAGCTGGACTCCCTCCTACAATGAGCAGTTCTTC